The rows below give T cell receptor beta chains drawn from one sample of a study of T cell repertoires in cytomegalovirus infection. TCRdb re-analysed the reads in MiXCR, keeping a single row per CDR3 protein. The sample lists some 940,000 distinct CDR3 sequences, approximately 31% occurring once. The antigens for these receptors are not known. The sample in question was cultured CD8+ T cells from PBMCs, obtained from culture after CMV antigen stimulation. The receptors come from a human donor in good health (CMV status not recorded). Some clones in this sample may be carry-over from other donors' samples. The conserved cysteine and the conserved F or W are not part of the CDR3 here. The order of the fields is CDR3 protein, J gene, V gene.

CDR3: ASSSGLNGYT; J: TRBJ1-2; V: TRBV7-9
CDR3: ASSSGEGTQY; J: TRBJ2-5; V: TRBV11-2
CDR3: ASSSPRTGKDSEQY; J: TRBJ2-7; V: TRBV27
CDR3: ASSIQLRIMASYEQY; J: TRBJ2-7; V: TRBV28
CDR3: ASSFWTGPNTGELF; J: TRBJ2-2; V: TRBV7-9
CDR3: ASSVGFAGMNYGYT; J: TRBJ1-2; V: TRBV9
CDR3: ASSSAVPIAGGSTDTQY; J: TRBJ2-3; V: TRBV7-9
CDR3: ASSNSGGYNTGELF; J: TRBJ2-2; V: TRBV13
CDR3: ASSYYGPPTDTQY; J: TRBJ2-3; V: TRBV7-8
CDR3: ASSQLAGGPFYNEQF; J: TRBJ2-1; V: TRBV6-2/TRBV6-3
CDR3: ASSTGPYYEQY; J: TRBJ2-7; V: TRBV27
CDR3: ASSLGSWDRSTDTQY; J: TRBJ2-3; V: TRBV7-6
CDR3: ASSPSWNTEAF; J: TRBJ1-1; V: TRBV12-3/TRBV12-4
CDR3: ASSLSGHTNTGELF; J: TRBJ2-2; V: TRBV27
CDR3: ASSYGHYYEQY; J: TRBJ2-7; V: TRBV6-5
CDR3: ASSIQGGSYNEQF; J: TRBJ2-1; V: TRBV27
CDR3: ASSPSGLGNTIY; J: TRBJ1-3; V: TRBV6-1
CDR3: SAPWLGVHGYT; J: TRBJ1-2; V: TRBV20-1
CDR3: ASSLGRQPSGANVLT; J: TRBJ2-6; V: TRBV7-6
CDR3: ASTVARNEQF; J: TRBJ2-1; V: TRBV7-2
CDR3: ASSLSMGDLAYNEQF; J: TRBJ2-1; V: TRBV27
CDR3: SVGTGTGDGYT; J: TRBJ1-2; V: TRBV29-1
CDR3: ASSSDWEKLF; J: TRBJ1-4; V: TRBV7-9
CDR3: ASSTSDRESYNEQF; J: TRBJ2-1; V: TRBV13
CDR3: ASSLVRGAGKNTQY; J: TRBJ2-3; V: TRBV7-4
CDR3: ASRPPGVRSYEQY; J: TRBJ2-7; V: TRBV9
CDR3: ASSRSSGGAETQY; J: TRBJ2-5; V: TRBV6-1
CDR3: ASSSSTEAF; J: TRBJ1-1; V: TRBV7-6
CDR3: ASRTRQASGANVLT; J: TRBJ2-6; V: TRBV6-5
CDR3: ASSPYGTTSYVGSGANVLT; J: TRBJ2-6; V: TRBV7-6
CDR3: ASSLIGMGRETQY; J: TRBJ2-5; V: TRBV12-3/TRBV12-4
CDR3: ASSAYSEAF; J: TRBJ1-1; V: TRBV25-1
CDR3: ASSPHRDRGRNGELF; J: TRBJ2-2; V: TRBV7-2
CDR3: ASSLHRVASGEKLF; J: TRBJ1-4; V: TRBV12-3/TRBV12-4
CDR3: ASSYRRPDREETQY; J: TRBJ2-5; V: TRBV6-5
CDR3: ASLRQKGTPLSDTQY; J: TRBJ2-3; V: TRBV2
CDR3: ASSFDGGAADTQY; J: TRBJ2-3; V: TRBV28
CDR3: ASSYPLRGGFAEQF; J: TRBJ2-1; V: TRBV6-2/TRBV6-3